A selection of T cell receptor beta chains follows, all from one sample in a study of early T cells in non-severe SARS-CoV-2 infection. TCRdb redid the calling of the 5' RACE reads with MiXCR, one entry per CDR3 protein. The repertoire holds under 90,000 distinct CDR3 sequences, with around 14% as singletons. Sequencing was done on a sample of whole blood. The receptors here all came from an adult who was a healthcare worker with PCR-confirmed SARS-CoV-2 infection or an uninfected control (not recorded which). Both conserved end residues are part of each CDR3. The D gene is left open where the match is weak. Not every row has a clone size; where given, it reads once, few, many or a size class.

j_call,d_call,clone_size,v_call,cdr3_aa,cdr3_nt
TRBJ2-3,TRBD2,many,TRBV5-1,CASSPFGGGLTDTQYF,TGCGCCAGCAGCCCCTTTGGCGGGGGACTTACAGATACGCAGTATTTT
TRBJ1-1,TRBD1,many,TRBV12-3/TRBV12-4,CASSVQGAGTEAFF,TGTGCCAGCAGTGTACAGGGGGCTGGGACTGAAGCTTTCTTT
TRBJ1-1,TRBD1,.,TRBV29-1,CSVVTGDTEAFF,TGCAGCGTCGTGACAGGGGACACTGAAGCTTTCTTT
TRBJ1-1,.,many,TRBV6-5,CASYVTAGQKNTEAFF,TGTGCCAGCTACGTTACTGCTGGACAGAAGAACACTGAAGCTTTCTTT
TRBJ2-4,.,few,TRBV28,CASTPKVPHGENIQYF,TGTGCCAGCACTCCAAAGGTGCCACACGGAGAAAACATTCAGTACTTC
TRBJ1-2,TRBD1,.,TRBV7-9,CASSAGTAYGYTF,TGTGCCAGCAGCGCAGGGACAGCCTATGGCTACACCTTC
TRBJ2-6,.,many,TRBV12-5,CASGLGIAGANVLTF,TGTGCTAGTGGTTTAGGGATCGCTGGGGCCAACGTCCTGACTTTC
TRBJ2-4,TRBD1,.,TRBV27,CASSGTGAMAAKNIQYF,TGTGCCAGCTCCGGGACAGGGGCTATGGCCGCCAAAAACATTCAGTACTTC
TRBJ2-1,TRBD2,many,TRBV18,CASSRTGLATLRSYNEQFF,TGTGCCAGCTCCCGTACCGGACTAGCGACCCTTAGGTCCTACAATGAGCAGTTCTTC
TRBJ2-5,TRBD2,.,TRBV4-2,CASSRAGGLADQETQYF,TGTGCCAGCAGCCGTGCGGGAGGACTAGCGGACCAAGAGACCCAGTACTTC
TRBJ1-6,.,many,TRBV7-8,CASSFTDSPLHF,TGTGCCAGCAGCTTCACTGATTCACCCCTCCACTTT
TRBJ1-1,.,.,TRBV24-1,CATSEGGEAFF,TGTGCCACCAGTGAAGGCGGGGAAGCTTTCTTT
TRBJ2-1,TRBD2,.,TRBV29-1,CSVAGDYFNEQFF,TGCAGCGTGGCCGGGGACTACTTCAATGAGCAGTTCTTC
TRBJ2-2,TRBD1,few,TRBV20-1,CSAVGTENTGELFF,TGCAGTGCTGTCGGGACAGAAAACACCGGGGAGCTGTTTTTT